A single sample gave rise to the 23 T cell receptor beta chains below, sequenced in a study of cytomegalovirus exposure and HLA in healthy donors. The primer mix had 60 Vbeta and 13 Jbeta primers. Profiled with immunoSEQ multiplex PCR; TCRdb holds only in-frame clones, not every one. This sample has about 180,000 clones, with about two thirds found just once. Source material: PBMCs. These receptors all stem from a human donor in good health.

This chain joins TRBV7-9 and TRBJ2-5; 9 positions match TRBD1. Gene TRBJ2-7 matches the end of the DNA better, so the J call may be wrong. The germline V gene encodes CDR1 SEHNR and CDR2 FQNEAQ (reference sequence). CDR3 length: 17 residues. The CDR3 DNA reads as TGTGCCAGCAGCGCCCCCCTGGGGGGACAGGGAGTTGTCGAGCAGTACTTC. Translated, it gives CASSAPLGGQGVVEQYF.

The V and J genes are TRBV4-2 and TRBJ1-6; tentatively, D is TRBD1 (5 bases). This CDR3 comprises 16 residues. The germline gives CDR1 LGHNA, CDR2 YNFKEQ. Trimming removed 0 bases at V and 4 bases at J, with 10 bases between. The CDR3 reads CASSQEGGGYNSPLHF. In DNA, the CDR3 is TGTGCCAGCAGCCAAGAGGGGGGTGGATATAATTCACCCCTCCACTTT.

The chain has TRBV5-6 and TRBJ1-2; no firm D call. The germline V and J ends were trimmed by 3 bases and 7 bases, with 13 bases remaining between them. The CDR3 length is 13 residues. Germline V gene lookup returns CDR1 SGHDT and CDR2 YYEEEE. This CDR3 is CASSSSSVVGYTF. The DNA of the CDR3 is TGTGCCAGCAGCTCCTCCTCAGTGGTTGGCTACACCTTC.

This rearrangement joins TRBV4-3 to TRBJ1-5, with D unclear. V lost 3 bases, J lost 7 bases, and 13 bases lay in between. Germline V lookup: CDR1 LGHNA, CDR2 YSLEER. The CDR3 sequence is 14 residues long. CDR3 bases: TGCGCCAGCAGCCACCCGGGAAGAGGGCAGCCCCAGCATTTT. It is translated as CASSHPGRGQPQHF.

CDR3 coding DNA: TGTGCCAGCAGCTATGGACAGATAACTGCCAAAAACATTCAGTACTTC. Its translation: CASSYGQITAKNIQYF. The V call is TRBV7-8, the J call TRBJ2-4; maybe TRBD1 (6 bases). The germline V and J ends were trimmed by 4 bases and 1 base, with 14 bases remaining between them. CDR3 size: 16 residues. The germline CDR1 and CDR2 sequences are SGHVS and FQNEAQ.

This clone was seen only once. Sequence at one end of the junction differs from germline and may be a read error. The chain couples TRBV27 to TRBJ2-7, with D perhaps matching TRBD1 (5 bases). The CDR3 runs to 14 residues. Germline CDR1 and CDR2: MNHEY and SMNVEV (reference sequence). The CDR3 nucleotides read TGTGCCAGCAGTTTAGCCTACGAGAACAGGTCCCCTCTCTTC. This encodes CASSLAYENRSPLF.

This clone has just one count. This chain uses TRBV7-3 with TRBJ1-6; 9 bases line up with TRBD1. Trimming removed 5 bases from V and 5 bases from J; junction bases left unmatched: 4. The germline V gene has CDR1 SGHTA and CDR2 FQGTGA. This CDR3 spans 15 amino acids. CDR3 amino acids: CASSARTGDNSPLHF. The CDR3 DNA sequence: TGTGCCAGCAGCGCCCGGACAGGGGATAATTCACCCCTCCACTTT.

This chain links TRBV29-1 with TRBJ2-3; TRBD1 matches at 9 bases. CDR1 is SQVTM and CDR2 is ANQGSEA in the germline V gene. The junction had 8 bases not matched to a gene; V was cut back by 6 bases and J by 4 bases. This CDR3 is 14 amino acids long. DNA for the CDR3: TGCAGCGTGCGTCCGGGACAGGGAGCAGATACGCAGTATTTT. Translated: CSVRPGQGADTQYF.

V is TRBV6-1 and J is TRBJ1-6; TRBD1 is a possible D gene (5 bases). The CDR3 sequence is 15 residues long. Germline CDR1 is MNHNS and CDR2 is SASEGT. Trimming removed 7 bases at V and 6 bases at J, with 16 bases between. CDR3 sequence reads: CASTEGRMSNSPLHF. In DNA, the CDR3 is TGTGCCAGCACGGAGGGGAGGATGAGTAATTCACCCCTCCACTTT.

This rearrangement joins TRBV5-1 to TRBJ1-5; D gene unclear. This CDR3 has 13 amino acids. The germline CDR1 and CDR2 sequences are SGHRS and YFSETQ. Trimming removed 4 bases from V and 5 bases from J, with 10 bases in between. The CDR3 protein is CASSVSFDQPQHF. The CDR3 DNA is TGCGCCAGCAGCGTTAGTTTCGATCAGCCCCAGCATTTT. Looking up the rest from reference TRBV5-1 and TRBJ1-5 gives the full variable domain: KAGVTQTPRYLIKTRGQQVTLSCSPISGHRSVSWYQQTPGQGLQFLFEYFSETQRNKGNFPGRFSGRQFSNSRSEMNVSTLELGDSALYLCASSVSFDQPQHFGDGTRLSIL.

The genes are TRBV18 and TRBJ1-2, with D possibly being TRBD1 (6 bases). Germline V lookup: CDR1 KGHSH, CDR2 LQKENI. The CDR3 sequence is 14 residues long. Trimming took 3 bases from V and 5 from J, leaving 13 bases between them. The CDR3 nucleotides read TGTGCCAGCTCACCTGCCTCAGGGGAGTATGGCTACACCTTC. As protein: CASSPASGEYGYTF. The full variable domain, rest sourced from reference TRBV18 and TRBJ1-2, is NAGVMQNPRHLVRRRGQEARLRCSPMKGHSHVYWYRQLPEEGLKFMVYLQKENIIDESGMPKERFSAEFPKEGPSILRIQQVVRGDSAAYFCASSPASGEYGYTFGSGTRLTVV.

This clone appeared a single time. V is TRBV10-3 and J is TRBJ1-3; D might be TRBD1 (5 bases). This CDR3 is built from 15 residues. V lost 8 bases to trimming and J lost 3 bases, with 17 bases between them. Germline lookup yields CDR1 ENHRY and CDR2 SYGVKD. The CDR3 DNA follows: TGTGCCATCTCCCCATCGGGGGTGGTTGGAAACACCATATATTTT. This gives the protein CAISPSGVVGNTIYF.

The J gene is TRBJ1-1, the V gene TRBV4-1, with D unresolved. V was trimmed by 4 bases and J by 0 bases, leaving 3 bases between them. This CDR3 comprises 12 residues. The germline V gene has CDR1 MGHRA and CDR2 YSYEKL. For the CDR3, the DNA is TGCGCCAGCAGCCTATTGAACACTGAAGCTTTCTTT. Encoded protein: CASSLLNTEAFF.

The rearrangement links TRBV30 to TRBJ1-6; weak D call: TRBD1 (6 bases). The V gene lost 4 bases and the J gene lost 7 bases, with 11 bases spanning the gap. This CDR3 has 13 residues. The germline V gene has CDR1 GTSNPN and CDR2 SVGIG (reference sequence). The CDR3 sequence is CAWTGGQNSPLHF. Here the CDR3 DNA reads TGTGCCTGGACTGGCGGACAGAATTCACCCCTCCACTTT. Full variable domain (missing parts from reference TRBV30 and TRBJ1-6): SQTIHQWPATLVQPVGSPLSLECTVEGTSNPNLYWYRQAAGRGLQLLFYSVGIGQISSEVPQNLSASRPQDRQFILSSKKLLLSDSGFYLCAWTGGQNSPLHFGNGTRLTVT.

This clone was seen a few times. This chain uses TRBV15 with TRBJ2-2, with D perhaps TRBD1 (5 bases). CDR3 length equals 16 residues. Trimming removed 5 bases at V and 3 bases at J, with 16 bases between. CDR1 LNHNV and CDR2 YYDKDF come from the germline V gene (reference sequence). The CDR3 loop reads CATSPGSPIDTGELFF. The CDR3 DNA is TGTGCCACCAGCCCAGGGTCCCCCATAGACACCGGGGAGCTGTTTTTT.

The CDR3 spells CASSLGWRGAPQETQYF. In nucleotides, the CDR3 is TGTGCCAGCAGCTTGGGTTGGCGGGGGGCACCCCAAGAGACCCAGTACTTC. V usage is TRBV5-8 and J usage is TRBJ2-5, with 8 bases identical to TRBD2. This CDR3 is built from 17 residues. The V and J ends lost 0 bases and 1 base, in that order; junction bases with no gene match: 8. Germline V gene sequence: CDR1 SGHTS, CDR2 YDEGEE.

This sequence joins TRBV6-5 and TRBJ1-2; TRBD1 agrees at 9 bases. Germline CDR1 reads MNHEY; CDR2 reads SVGAGI. CDR3 length equals 12 residues. The V gene end was trimmed by 4 bases and the J gene end by 8 bases; junction bases not matched to a gene: 2. In DNA, the CDR3 is TGTGCCAGCAGTTTTGACAGGGGGGGCTACACCTTC. Its protein product is CASSFDRGGYTF.

This clone showed up just once. The rearrangement joins TRBV27 to TRBJ2-7, with TRBD1 identical over 8 bases. The CDR3 is 17 residues long. Germline lookup yields CDR1 MNHEY and CDR2 SMNVEV (reference sequence). Germline trimming cut 5 bases from V and 1 base from J; bases unmatched to any gene: 13. CDR3: CASSPNPGTGLSYEQYF. The CDR3 DNA reads as TGTGCCAGCAGTCCCAATCCCGGGACAGGTTTATCCTACGAGCAGTACTTC.

The rearrangement uses TRBV30 and TRBJ2-5; unclear D gene. The DNA end is more similar to TRBJ2-7, so the J call may be wrong. Germline values: CDR1 GTSNPN, CDR2 SVGIG (reference sequence). This CDR3 spans 12 amino acids. The CDR3 DNA follows: TGTGCCTGGAGTGCGTACTCCTACGAGCAGTACTTC. Protein sequence: CAWSAYSYEQYF.

This clone was seen once. The genes are TRBV5-1 and TRBJ1-6; 7 nucleotides line up with TRBD1. The CDR3 length is 16 residues. The germline gives CDR1 SGHRS, CDR2 YFSETQ. With 7 bases clipped from V and 0 bases from J, the junction kept 7 bases outside the gene matches. The CDR3, as DNA: TGCGCCAGCTCCCCGGGACAGAGCTCCTATAATTCACCCCTCCACTTT. Its protein product is CASSPGQSSYNSPLHF.

In its sample, this clone was seen a few times. Other DNA sequences in the sample encode the same CDR3. This chain uses TRBV7-2 with TRBJ2-7; TRBD2 agrees at 11 bases. The CDR3 is 15 amino acids. After removal of 4 bases from V and 2 bases from J, the junction contained 4 bases not matched to a gene. Looked up from germline, CDR1 is SGHTA and CDR2 is FQGNSA. Here the CDR3 reads CASSSLAGAAYEQYF. DNA of the CDR3: TGTGCCAGCAGCTCACTAGCGGGGGCAGCCTACGAGCAGTACTTC.

This clone was observed once. The chain recombines TRBV21-1 with TRBJ1-6. TRBV21-1 is a pseudogene. The CDR3 has 16 residues. The CDR3 coding sequence is TGTGCCAGCAGCAAAGTGGAGGGTAAGCGAAATTCACCCCTCCACTTT. It translates to CASSKVEGKRNSPLHF.

This sequence joins TRBV10-3 and TRBJ1-2; D gene unclear. The CDR3 spans 12 residues. Trimming removed 2 bases from V and 8 bases from J, with 9 bases in between. The germline gives CDR1 ENHRY, CDR2 SYGVKD. The CDR3 DNA is TGTGCCATCAGTGAGAAGGAGTGGGGCTACACCTTC. Residues: CAISEKEWGYTF.